The clone carrying this TCR beta chain has only one observation. These data belong to a study of cytomegalovirus exposure and HLA in healthy donors. This CDR3 is 14 amino acids long. In germline, CDR1 is SGHAT, CDR2 FQNNGV. With V trimmed by 7 bases and J by 3 bases, 8 bases remained unmatched. Measured with immunoSEQ multiplex PCR; TCRdb has only the in-frame clones, and not every one. The sample includes tens of thousands of clones, under 95% of them seen just once. The donors were members of the validation cohort, which comprised around 110 subjects and was separate from the first cohort of 730 or so subjects.

The genes are TRBV11-2 and TRBJ2-7; 8 bases are shared with TRBD2. Sequencing used PBMCs. The source of this sequence is a woman aged 25 to 45 in good health and CMV-seropositive. In nucleotides, the CDR3 is TGTGCCAGCACTCCCGGGGGGGATTTCTACGAGCAGTACTTC. The encoded protein is CASTPGGDFYEQYF. Looking up the rest from reference TRBV11-2 and TRBJ2-7 gives the full variable domain: EAGVAQSPRYKIIEKRQSVAFWCNPISGHATLYWYQQILGQGPKLLIQFQNNGVVDDSQLPKDRFSAERLKGVDSTLKIQPAKLEDSAVYLCASTPGGDFYEQYFGPGTRLTVT.